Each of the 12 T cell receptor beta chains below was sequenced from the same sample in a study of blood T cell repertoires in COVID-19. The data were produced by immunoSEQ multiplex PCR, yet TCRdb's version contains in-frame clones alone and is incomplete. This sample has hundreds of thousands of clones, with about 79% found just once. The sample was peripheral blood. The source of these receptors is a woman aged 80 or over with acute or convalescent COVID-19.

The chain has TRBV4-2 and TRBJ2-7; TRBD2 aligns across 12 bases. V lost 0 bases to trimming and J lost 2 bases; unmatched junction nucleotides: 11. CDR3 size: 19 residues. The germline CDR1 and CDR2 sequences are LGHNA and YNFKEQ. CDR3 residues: CASSQDRPSGGGQPYEQYF. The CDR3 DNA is TGTGCCAGCAGCCAAGATCGACCTAGCGGGGGGGGCCAACCCTACGAGCAGTACTTC.

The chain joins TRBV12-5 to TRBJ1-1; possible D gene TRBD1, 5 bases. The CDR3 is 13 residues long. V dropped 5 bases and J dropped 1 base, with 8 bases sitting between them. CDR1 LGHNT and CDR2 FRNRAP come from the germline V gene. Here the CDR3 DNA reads TGTGCTAGTGGTCCCCAGGGGAACACTGAAGCTTTCTTT. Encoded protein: CASGPQGNTEAFF.

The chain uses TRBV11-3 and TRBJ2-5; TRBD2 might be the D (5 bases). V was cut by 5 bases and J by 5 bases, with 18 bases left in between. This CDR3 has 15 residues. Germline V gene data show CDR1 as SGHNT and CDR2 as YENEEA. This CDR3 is CASSLSRAGPETQYF. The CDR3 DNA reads TGTGCCAGCAGCCTATCTAGGGCGGGTCCGGAGACCCAGTACTTC. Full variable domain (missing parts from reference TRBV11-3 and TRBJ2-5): EAGVVQSPRYKIIEKKQPVAFWCNPISGHNTLYWYLQNLGQGPELLIRYENEEAVDDSQLPKDRFSAERLKGVDSTLKIQPAELGDSAVYLCASSLSRAGPETQYFGPGTRLLVL.

CDR3 coding DNA: TGTGCCACCGCCAGGGGGGGCAATCAGCCCCAGCATTTT. Translation gives CATARGGNQPQHF. This chain connects TRBV24-1 to TRBJ1-5, with 7 bases matching TRBD1. CDR3 length equals 13 residues. The V gene end was trimmed by 9 bases and the J gene end by 2 bases; junction bases not matched to a gene: 3. Germline V lookup: CDR1 KGHDR, CDR2 SFDVKD.

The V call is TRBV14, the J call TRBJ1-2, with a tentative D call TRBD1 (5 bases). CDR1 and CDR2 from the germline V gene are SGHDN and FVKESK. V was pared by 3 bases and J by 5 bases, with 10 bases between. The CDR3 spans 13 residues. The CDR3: CASSHGGWYGYTF. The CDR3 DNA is TGTGCCAGCAGCCACGGGGGATGGTATGGCTACACCTTC.

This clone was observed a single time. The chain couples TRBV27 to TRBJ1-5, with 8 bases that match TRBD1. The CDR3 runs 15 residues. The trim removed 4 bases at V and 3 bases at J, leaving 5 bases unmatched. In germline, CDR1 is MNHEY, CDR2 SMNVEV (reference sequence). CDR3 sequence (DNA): TGTGCCAGCAGTTATACAGGGGGGGTCAATCAGCCCCAGCATTTT. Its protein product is CASSYTGGVNQPQHF.

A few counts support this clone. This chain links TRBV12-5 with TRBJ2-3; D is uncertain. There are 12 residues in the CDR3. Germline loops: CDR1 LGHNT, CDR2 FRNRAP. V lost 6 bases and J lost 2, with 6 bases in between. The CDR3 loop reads CASGSSTDTQYF. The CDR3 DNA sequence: TGTGCTAGTGGCTCCTCCACAGATACGCAGTATTTT. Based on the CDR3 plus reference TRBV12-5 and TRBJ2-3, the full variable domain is DARVTQTPRHKVTEMGQEVTMRCQPILGHNTVFWYRQTMMQGLELLAYFRNRAPLDDSGMPKDRFSAEMPDATLATLKIQPSEPRDSAVYFCASGSSTDTQYFGPGTRLTVL.

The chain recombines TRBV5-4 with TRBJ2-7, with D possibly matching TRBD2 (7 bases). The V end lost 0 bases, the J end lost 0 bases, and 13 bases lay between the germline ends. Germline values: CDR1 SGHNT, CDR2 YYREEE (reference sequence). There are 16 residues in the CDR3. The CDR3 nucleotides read TGTGCCAGCAGCTTGGCCGGCGGGGGCCTCTCCTACGAGCAGTACTTC. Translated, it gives CASSLAGGGLSYEQYF.

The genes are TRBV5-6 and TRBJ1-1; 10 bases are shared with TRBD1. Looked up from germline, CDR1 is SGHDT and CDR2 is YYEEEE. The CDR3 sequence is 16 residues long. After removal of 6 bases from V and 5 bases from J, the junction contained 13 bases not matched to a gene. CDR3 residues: CASTNLGGTGVTEAFF. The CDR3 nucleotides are TGTGCCAGCACCAACCTGGGAGGGACAGGGGTTACTGAAGCTTTCTTT.

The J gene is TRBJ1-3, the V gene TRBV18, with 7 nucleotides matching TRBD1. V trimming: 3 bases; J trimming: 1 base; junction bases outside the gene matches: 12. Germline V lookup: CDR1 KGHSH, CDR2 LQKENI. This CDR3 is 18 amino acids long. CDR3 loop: CASSPLIGTDPSGNTIYF. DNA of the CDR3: TGTGCCAGCTCACCGTTAATAGGGACAGACCCTTCTGGAAACACCATATATTTT.

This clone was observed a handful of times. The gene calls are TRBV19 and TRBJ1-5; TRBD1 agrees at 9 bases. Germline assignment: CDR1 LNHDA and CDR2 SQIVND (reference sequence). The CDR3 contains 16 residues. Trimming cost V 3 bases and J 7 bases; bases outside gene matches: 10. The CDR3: CASSIAPQGAGQPQHF. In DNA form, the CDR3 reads TGTGCCAGTAGTATCGCACCACAGGGGGCCGGACAGCCCCAGCATTTT.

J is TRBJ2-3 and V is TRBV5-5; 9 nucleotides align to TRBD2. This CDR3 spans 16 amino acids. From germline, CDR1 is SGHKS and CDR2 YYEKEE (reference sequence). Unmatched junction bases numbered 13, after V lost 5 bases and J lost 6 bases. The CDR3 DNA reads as TGTGCCAGCAGACTAGAGCGGGGGGTCTACGGGGATACGCAGTATTTT. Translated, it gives CASRLERGVYGDTQYF.